This TCR beta chain was captured by sequencing in a study of CXCR3-negative and CXCR3-positive naive CD8 T cells. Germline CDR1 and CDR2: SGHVS and FQNEAQ. This CDR3 region has 11 residues. A word on this clonotype: Its specificity is unknown.

UMI-tagged TRB cDNA libraries were built via 5' RACE. TCRdb reprocessed the 5' RACE reads and stores each CDR3 protein as one record, lacking DNA. The table lists about 120,000 distinct CDR3 sequences. Study-level points and caveats: CXCR3-negative naive cells had less hydrophobic TRB CDR3s than did CXCR3-positive naive cells. Similar TRBV-TRBJ usage characterized naive CXCR3-negative and CXCR3-positive cells; memory cells differed. Much lower diversity was found in memory CD8+ cells, while both naive subsets had comparably high diversity.

The clonotype comes from a human donor in good health. Some clones in this sample may be carry-over from other donors' samples. The V and J genes are TRBV7-8 and TRBJ1-5. Sequencing used naive CXCR3+ CD8+ T cells from blood. Subset: CD45RO-CCR7+CD27+CD95- naive CD8+ T cells expressing CXCR3 (TNR3+). The CDR3 region is CASNSGLPQHF.